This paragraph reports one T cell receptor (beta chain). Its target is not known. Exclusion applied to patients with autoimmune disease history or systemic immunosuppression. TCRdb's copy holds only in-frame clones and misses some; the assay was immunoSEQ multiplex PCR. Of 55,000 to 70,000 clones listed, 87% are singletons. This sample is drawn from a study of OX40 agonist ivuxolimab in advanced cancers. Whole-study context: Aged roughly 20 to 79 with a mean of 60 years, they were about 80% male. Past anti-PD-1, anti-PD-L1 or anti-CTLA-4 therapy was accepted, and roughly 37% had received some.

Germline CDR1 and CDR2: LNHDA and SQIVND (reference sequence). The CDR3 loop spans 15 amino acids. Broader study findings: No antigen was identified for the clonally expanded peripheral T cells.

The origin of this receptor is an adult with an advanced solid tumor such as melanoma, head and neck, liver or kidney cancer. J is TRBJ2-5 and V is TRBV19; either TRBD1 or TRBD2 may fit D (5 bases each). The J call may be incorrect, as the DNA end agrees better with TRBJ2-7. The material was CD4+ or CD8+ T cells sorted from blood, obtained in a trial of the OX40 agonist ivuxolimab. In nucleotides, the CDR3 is TGTGCCAGTAGTATAGTAAAAGGGGACCGCTACGAGCAGTACTTC. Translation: CASSIVKGDRYEQYF.